The text below deals with one T cell receptor beta chain. Its antigen is as yet unknown. Other nucleotide sequences from this sample produce the same CDR3. This sample is drawn from a study of shared clonotypes between healthy human individuals. General observations from the study: Clonotypes shared by all four sorted-subset donors had higher generation probabilities than non-shared clonotypes. Naive CD4 clonotype sharing across a handful of donors was 4% to 5%.

J lost 1 base, V lost 3 bases, and 3 bases had no gene match. The CDR3 is made up of 14 amino acids. Germline CDR1 reads GTSNPN; CDR2 reads SVGIG (reference sequence). The assay used deep level. TCRdb's copy holds only in-frame clones and misses some; the assay was immunoSEQ multiplex PCR. The profile shows 2 million to 2.5 million clones, approximately 94% of them singletons. The chain links TRBV30 to TRBJ2-3; 8 bases fit TRBD1. Sequencing input: naive CD4+ T cells sorted from blood. Subset noted: CD45RA+ positively selected. The origin of this receptor is a man aged 18-30 years in good health. The CDR3 nucleotides read TGTGCCTGGAGAACAGGGGGAGGCACAGATACGCAGTATTTT. Protein product: CAWRTGGGTDTQYF.